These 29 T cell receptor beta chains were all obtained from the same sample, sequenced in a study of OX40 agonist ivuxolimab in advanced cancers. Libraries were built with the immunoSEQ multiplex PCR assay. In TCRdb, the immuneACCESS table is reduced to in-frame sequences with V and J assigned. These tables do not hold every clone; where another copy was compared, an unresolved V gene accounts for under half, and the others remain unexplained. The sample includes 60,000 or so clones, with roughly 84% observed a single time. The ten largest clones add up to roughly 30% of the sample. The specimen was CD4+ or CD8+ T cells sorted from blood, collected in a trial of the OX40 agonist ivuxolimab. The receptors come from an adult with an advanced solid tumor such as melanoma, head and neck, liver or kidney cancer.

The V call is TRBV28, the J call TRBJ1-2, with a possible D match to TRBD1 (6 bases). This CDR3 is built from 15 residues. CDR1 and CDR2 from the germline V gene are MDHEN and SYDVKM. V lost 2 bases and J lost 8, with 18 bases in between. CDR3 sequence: CASSLGFRGDLGYTF. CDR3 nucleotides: TGTGCCAGCAGTTTAGGATTTAGGGGGGACTTAGGCTACACCTTC.

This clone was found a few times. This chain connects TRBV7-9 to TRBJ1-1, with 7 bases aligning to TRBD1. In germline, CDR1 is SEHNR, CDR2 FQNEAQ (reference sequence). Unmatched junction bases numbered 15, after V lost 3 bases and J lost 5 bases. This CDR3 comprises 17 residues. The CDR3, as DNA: TGTGCCAGCAGCTTGAGACAGGGATTGAACCGAGAAACTGAAGCTTTCTTT. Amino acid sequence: CASSLRQGLNRETEAFF.

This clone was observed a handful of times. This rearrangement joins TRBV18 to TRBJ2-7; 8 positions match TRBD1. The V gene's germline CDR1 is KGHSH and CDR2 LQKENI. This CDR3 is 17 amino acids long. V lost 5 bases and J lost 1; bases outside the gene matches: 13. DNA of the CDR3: TGTGCCAGCTCAGTCACCACGGTCGGACAGGGATCCTACGAGCAGTACTTC. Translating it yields CASSVTTVGQGSYEQYF.

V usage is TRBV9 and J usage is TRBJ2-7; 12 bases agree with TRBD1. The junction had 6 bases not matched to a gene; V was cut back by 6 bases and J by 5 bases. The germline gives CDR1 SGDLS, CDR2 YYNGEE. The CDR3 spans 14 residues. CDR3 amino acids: CASNRGTGGHEQYF. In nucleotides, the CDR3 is TGTGCCAGCAATAGGGGGACAGGGGGCCACGAGCAGTACTTC.

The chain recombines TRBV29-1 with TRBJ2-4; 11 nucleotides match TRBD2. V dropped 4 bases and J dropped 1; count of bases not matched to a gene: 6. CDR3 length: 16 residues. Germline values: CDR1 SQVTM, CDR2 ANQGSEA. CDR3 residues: CSVGLAGPGAKNIQYF. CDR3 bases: TGCAGCGTTGGACTAGCGGGGCCGGGGGCCAAAAACATTCAGTACTTC. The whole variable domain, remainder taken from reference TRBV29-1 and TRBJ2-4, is SAVISQKPSRDICQRGTSLTIQCQVDSQVTMMFWYRQQPGQSLTLIATANQGSEATYESGFVIDKFPISRPNLTFSTLTVSNMSPEDSSIYLCSVGLAGPGAKNIQYFGAGTRLSVL.

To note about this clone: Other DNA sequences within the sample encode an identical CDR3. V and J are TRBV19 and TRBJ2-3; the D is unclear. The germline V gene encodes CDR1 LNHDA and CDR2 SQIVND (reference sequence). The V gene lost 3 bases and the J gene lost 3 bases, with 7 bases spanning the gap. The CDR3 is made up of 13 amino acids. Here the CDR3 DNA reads TGTGCCAGTAGTATGAGTGGTACAGATACGCAGTATTTT. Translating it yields CASSMSGTDTQYF. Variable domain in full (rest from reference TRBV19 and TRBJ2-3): DGGITQSPKYLFRKEGQNVTLSCEQNLNHDAMYWYRQDPGQGLRLIYYSQIVNDFQKGDIAEGYSVSREKKESFPLTVTSAQKNPTAFYLCASSMSGTDTQYFGPGTRLTVL.

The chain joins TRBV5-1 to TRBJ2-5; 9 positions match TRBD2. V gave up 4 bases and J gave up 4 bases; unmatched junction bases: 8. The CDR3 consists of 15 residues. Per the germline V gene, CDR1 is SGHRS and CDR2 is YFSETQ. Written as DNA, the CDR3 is TGCGCCAGCAGCGGAATTAGCGGGAGCGGAGAGACCCAGTACTTC. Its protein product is CASSGISGSGETQYF.

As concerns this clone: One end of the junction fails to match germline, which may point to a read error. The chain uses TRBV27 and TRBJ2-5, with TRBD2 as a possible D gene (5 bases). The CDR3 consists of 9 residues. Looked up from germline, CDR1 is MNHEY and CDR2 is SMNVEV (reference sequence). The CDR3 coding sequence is TGTGCCCCCCGGGATTTCGTAGACTTC. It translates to CAPRDFVDF.

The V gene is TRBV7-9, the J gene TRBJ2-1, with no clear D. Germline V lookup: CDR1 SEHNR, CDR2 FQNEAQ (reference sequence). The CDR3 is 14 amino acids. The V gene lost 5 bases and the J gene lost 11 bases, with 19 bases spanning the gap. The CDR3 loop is CASSLLRDGLKQFF. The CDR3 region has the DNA TGTGCCAGCAGCCTCTTACGTGACGGCTTGAAGCAGTTCTTC. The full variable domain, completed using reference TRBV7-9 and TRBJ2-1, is DTGVSQNPRHKITKRGQNVTFRCDPISEHNRLYWYRQTLGQGPEFLTYFQNEAQLEKSRLLSDRFSAERPKGSFSTLEIQRTEQGDSAMYLCASSLLRDGLKQFFGPGTRLTVL.

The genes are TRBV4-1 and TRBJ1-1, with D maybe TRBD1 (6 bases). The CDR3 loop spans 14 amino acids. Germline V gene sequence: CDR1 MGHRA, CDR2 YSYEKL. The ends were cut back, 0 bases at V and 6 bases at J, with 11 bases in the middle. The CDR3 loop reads CASSQDGWGPEAFF. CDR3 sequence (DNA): TGCGCCAGCAGCCAAGATGGGTGGGGGCCTGAAGCTTTCTTT.

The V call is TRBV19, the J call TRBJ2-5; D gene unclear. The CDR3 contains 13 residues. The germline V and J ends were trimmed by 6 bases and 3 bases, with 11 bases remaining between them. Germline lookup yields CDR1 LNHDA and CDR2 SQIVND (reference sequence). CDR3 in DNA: TGTGCCAGTAGACAAGACACTGAAGAGACCCAGTACTTC. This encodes CASRQDTEETQYF.

The CDR3 nucleotides are TGCACCAGCAGCCTCCTTGGCAGGGCCTTTTCCTACGAGCAGTACTTC. It encodes CTSSLLGRAFSYEQYF. V is TRBV1 and J is TRBJ2-7; the table names TRBD1, a call not compared with the DNA. TRBV1 is tagged as a pseudogene. CDR3 size: 16 residues.

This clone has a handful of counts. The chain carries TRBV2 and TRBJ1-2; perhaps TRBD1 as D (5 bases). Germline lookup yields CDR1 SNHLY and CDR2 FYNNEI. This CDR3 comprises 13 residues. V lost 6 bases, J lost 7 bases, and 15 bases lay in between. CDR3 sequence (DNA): TGTGCCAGCAGCCCCAGGGACCTCGGTGGCTACACCTTC. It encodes CASSPRDLGGYTF.

In nucleotides, the CDR3 is TGTGCCAGCAAGACAGGTTTCTCTGGAAACACCATATATTTT. Its translation is CASKTGFSGNTIYF. The chain has TRBV6-1 and TRBJ1-3; weak D call: TRBD1 (6 bases). CDR1 and CDR2 (germline): MNHNS, SASEGT. V gave up 7 bases and J gave up 0 bases, with 10 bases separating them. CDR3 size: 14 residues.

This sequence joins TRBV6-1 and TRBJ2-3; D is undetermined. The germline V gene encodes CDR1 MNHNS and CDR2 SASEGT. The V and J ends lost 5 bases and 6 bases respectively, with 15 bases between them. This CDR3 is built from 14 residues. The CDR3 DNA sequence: TGTGCCAGCAGTACTGGCGACTTGGGGGATACGCAGTATTTT. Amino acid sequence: CASSTGDLGDTQYF.

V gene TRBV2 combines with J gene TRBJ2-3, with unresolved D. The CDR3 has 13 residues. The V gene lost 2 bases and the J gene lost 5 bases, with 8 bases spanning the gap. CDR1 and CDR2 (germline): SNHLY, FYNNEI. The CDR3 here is CASSEFRVDTQYF. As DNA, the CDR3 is TGTGCCAGCAGTGAATTCCGGGTAGATACGCAGTATTTT.

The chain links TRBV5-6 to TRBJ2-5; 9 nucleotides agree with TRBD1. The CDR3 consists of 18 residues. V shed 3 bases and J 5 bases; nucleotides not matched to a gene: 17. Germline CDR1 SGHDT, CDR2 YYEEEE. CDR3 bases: TGTGCCAGCAGCTCTCGGCGGCTCGCCGGGACAGGGCATGAGACCCAGTACTTC. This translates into CASSSRRLAGTGHETQYF.

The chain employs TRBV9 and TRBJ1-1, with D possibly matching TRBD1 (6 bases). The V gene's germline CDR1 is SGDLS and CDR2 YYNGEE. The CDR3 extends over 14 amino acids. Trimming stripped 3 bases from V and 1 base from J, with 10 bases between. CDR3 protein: CASSGQVQNTEAFF. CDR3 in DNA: TGTGCCAGCAGCGGACAGGTTCAGAACACTGAAGCTTTCTTT.

The CDR3, as DNA: TGTGCCAGCAGTTACTCGACTAGCGGGGGCCAAGAGACCCAGTACTTC. It specifies CASSYSTSGGQETQYF. The chain has TRBV6-5 and TRBJ2-5, with 12 bases aligning to TRBD2. V lost 0 bases to trimming and J lost 1 base; unmatched junction nucleotides: 0. Germline values: CDR1 MNHEY, CDR2 SVGAGI. This CDR3 has 16 residues.

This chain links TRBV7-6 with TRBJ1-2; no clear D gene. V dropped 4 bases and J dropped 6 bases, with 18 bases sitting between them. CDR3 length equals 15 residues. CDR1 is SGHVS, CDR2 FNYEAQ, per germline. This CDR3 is CASSSADSPRNGYTF. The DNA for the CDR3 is TGTGCCAGCAGCTCCGCGGACTCTCCCAGGAATGGCTACACCTTC.

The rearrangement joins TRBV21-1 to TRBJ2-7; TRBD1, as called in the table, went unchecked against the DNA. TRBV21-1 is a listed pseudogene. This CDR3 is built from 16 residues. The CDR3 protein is CASSKAQTGTSYEQYF. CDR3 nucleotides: TGTGCCAGCAGCAAAGCGCAGACAGGGACCAGCTACGAGCAGTACTTC.

The CDR3 spells CSVAGTSGEEGETQYF. The CDR3 nucleotides are TGCAGCGTCGCCGGGACTAGCGGGGAGGAAGGAGAGACCCAGTACTTC. V gene TRBV29-1 combines with J gene TRBJ2-5, with TRBD2 identical over 13 bases. J gave up 4 bases and V 6 bases, and 11 bases lay outside the gene matches. CDR3 length equals 16 residues. Germline CDR1 and CDR2: SQVTM and ANQGSEA.

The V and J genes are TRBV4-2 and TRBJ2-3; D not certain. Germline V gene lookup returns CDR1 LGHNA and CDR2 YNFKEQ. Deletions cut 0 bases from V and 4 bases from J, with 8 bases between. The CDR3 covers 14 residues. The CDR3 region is CASSQEPVADTQYF. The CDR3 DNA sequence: TGTGCCAGCAGCCAAGAACCAGTCGCAGATACGCAGTATTTT.

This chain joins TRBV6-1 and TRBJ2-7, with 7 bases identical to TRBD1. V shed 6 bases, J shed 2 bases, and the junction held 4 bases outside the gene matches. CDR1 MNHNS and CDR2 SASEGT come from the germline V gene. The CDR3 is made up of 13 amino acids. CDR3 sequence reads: CASRVTGPYEQYF. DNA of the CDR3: TGTGCCAGCAGGGTGACAGGGCCCTACGAGCAGTACTTC.

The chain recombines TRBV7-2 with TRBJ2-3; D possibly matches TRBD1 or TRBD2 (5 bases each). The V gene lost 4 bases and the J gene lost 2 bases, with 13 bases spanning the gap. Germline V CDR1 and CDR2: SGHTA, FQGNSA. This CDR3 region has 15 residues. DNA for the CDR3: TGTGCCAGCAGCTCCCGATCCGGGACCACAGATACGCAGTATTTT. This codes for CASSSRSGTTDTQYF.

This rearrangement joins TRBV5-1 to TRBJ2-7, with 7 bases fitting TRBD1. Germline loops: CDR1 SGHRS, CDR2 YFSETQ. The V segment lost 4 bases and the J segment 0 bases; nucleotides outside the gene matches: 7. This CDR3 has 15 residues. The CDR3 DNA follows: TGCGCCAGCAGCCCAAGACAGGGAAGCTCCTACGAGCAGTACTTC. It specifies CASSPRQGSSYEQYF. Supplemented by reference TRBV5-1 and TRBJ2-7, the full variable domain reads KAGVTQTPRYLIKTRGQQVTLSCSPISGHRSVSWYQQTPGQGLQFLFEYFSETQRNKGNFPGRFSGRQFSNSRSEMNVSTLELGDSALYLCASSPRQGSSYEQYFGPGTRLTVT.

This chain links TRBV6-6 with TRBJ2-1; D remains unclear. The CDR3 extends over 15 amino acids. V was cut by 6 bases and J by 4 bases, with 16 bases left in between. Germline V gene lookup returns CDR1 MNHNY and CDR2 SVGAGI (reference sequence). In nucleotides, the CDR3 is TGTGCCAGCAGGAAATCCTTGGAATCTTACAATGAGCAGTTCTTC. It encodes CASRKSLESYNEQFF.

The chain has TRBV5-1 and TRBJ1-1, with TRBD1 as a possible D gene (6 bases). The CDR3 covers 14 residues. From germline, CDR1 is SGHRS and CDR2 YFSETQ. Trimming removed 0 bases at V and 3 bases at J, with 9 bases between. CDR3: CASSLAEGDTEAFF. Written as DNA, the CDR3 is TGCGCCAGCAGCTTGGCTGAGGGGGACACTGAAGCTTTCTTT. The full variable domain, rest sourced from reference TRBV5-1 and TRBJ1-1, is KAGVTQTPRYLIKTRGQQVTLSCSPISGHRSVSWYQQTPGQGLQFLFEYFSETQRNKGNFPGRFSGRQFSNSRSEMNVSTLELGDSALYLCASSLAEGDTEAFFGQGTRLTVV.

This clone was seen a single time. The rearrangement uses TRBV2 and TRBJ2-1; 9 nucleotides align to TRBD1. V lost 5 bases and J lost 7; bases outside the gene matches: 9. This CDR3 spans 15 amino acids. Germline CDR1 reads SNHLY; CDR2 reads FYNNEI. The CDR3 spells CASSTGQGRWNEQFF. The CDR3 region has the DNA TGTGCCAGCAGTACTGGACAGGGGAGATGGAATGAGCAGTTCTTC.